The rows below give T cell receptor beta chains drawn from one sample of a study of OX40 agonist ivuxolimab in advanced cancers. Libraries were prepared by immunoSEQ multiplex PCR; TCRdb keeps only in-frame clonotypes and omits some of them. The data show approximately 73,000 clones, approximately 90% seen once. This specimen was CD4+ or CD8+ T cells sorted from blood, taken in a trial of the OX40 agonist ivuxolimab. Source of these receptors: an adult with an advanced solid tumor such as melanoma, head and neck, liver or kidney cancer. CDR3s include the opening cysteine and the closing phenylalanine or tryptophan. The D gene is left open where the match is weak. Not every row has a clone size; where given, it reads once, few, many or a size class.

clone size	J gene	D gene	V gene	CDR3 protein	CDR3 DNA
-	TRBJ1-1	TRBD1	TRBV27	CASSPRGQGQFYTEAFF	TGTGCCAGCAGTCCAAGAGGACAGGGTCAATTCTACACTGAAGCTTTCTTT
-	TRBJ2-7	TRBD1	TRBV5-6	CASSFGTGGSYEQYF	TGTGCCAGCAGCTTTGGGACAGGGGGCTCCTACGAGCAGTACTTC
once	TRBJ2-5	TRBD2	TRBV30	CAWSQTGGETQYF	TGTGCCTGGAGCCAGACGGGAGGGGAGACCCAGTACTTC
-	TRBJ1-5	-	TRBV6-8	CASRQGGQPQHF	TGTGCCAGCAGGCAGGGTGGTCAGCCCCAGCATTTT
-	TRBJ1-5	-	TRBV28	CASRPTGNSNQPQHF	TGTGCCAGCAGACCTACAGGGAATAGCAATCAGCCCCAGCATTTT
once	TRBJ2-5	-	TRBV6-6	CASSYSGVRHETQYF	TGTGCCAGCAGTTACTCCGGAGTTCGACACGAGACCCAGTACTTC
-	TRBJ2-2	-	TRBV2	CASSGQAGTGELFF	TGTGCCAGCAGTGGACAGGCTGGTACCGGGGAGCTGTTTTTT
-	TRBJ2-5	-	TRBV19	CASSNQRGGGETQYF	TGTGCCAGTAGTAACCAAAGGGGCGGCGGGGAGACCCAGTACTTC
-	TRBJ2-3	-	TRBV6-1	CASGKARDPTDTQYF	TGTGCCAGCGGGAAGGCCAGAGACCCCACAGATACGCAGTATTTT
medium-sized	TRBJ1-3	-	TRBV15	CATSNLGDTGNTIYF	TGTGCCACCAGTAACTTGGGGGATACTGGAAACACCATATATTTT
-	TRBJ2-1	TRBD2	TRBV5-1	CASSLGLAGSHLNEQFF	TGCGCCAGCAGCTTGGGGCTAGCGGGGAGCCACTTGAATGAGCAGTTCTTC
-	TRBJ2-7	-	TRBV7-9	CASSLSGVSYEQYF	TGTGCCAGCAGCTTATCCGGGGTCTCCTACGAGCAGTACTTC
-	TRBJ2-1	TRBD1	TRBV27	CASSSARGTGLYNEQFF	TGTGCCAGCAGTTCCGCCAGAGGGACAGGGCTTTACAATGAGCAGTTCTTC
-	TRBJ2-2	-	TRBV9	CASSVDPTPGRSTGELFF	TGTGCCAGCAGCGTAGATCCCACACCGGGACGGAGCACCGGGGAGCTGTTTTTT
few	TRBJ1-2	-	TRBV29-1	CSAPRGVRYGYTF	TGCAGCGCCCCCCGGGGGGTTAGGTATGGCTACACCTTC
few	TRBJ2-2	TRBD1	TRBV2	CASSGEGARGGELFF	TGTGCCAGCAGTGGAGAGGGGGCGAGGGGCGGGGAGCTGTTTTTT
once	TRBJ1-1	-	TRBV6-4	CASSEGLNTEAFF	TGTGCCAGCAGTGAGGGGTTGAACACTGAAGCTTTCTTT
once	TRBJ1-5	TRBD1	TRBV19	CASMGTGGGQPQHF	TGTGCCAGTATGGGGACAGGGGGAGGTCAGCCCCAGCATTTT
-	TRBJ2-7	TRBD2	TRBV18	CASSPPVSGGHEQYF	TGTGCCAGCTCACCACCCGTCAGCGGGGGCCACGAGCAGTACTTC
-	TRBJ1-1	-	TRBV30	CAWSGQLNTEAFF	TGTGCCTGGAGTGGGCAGCTGAACACTGAAGCTTTCTTT
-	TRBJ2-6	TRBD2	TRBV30	CAWRAGATGANVLTF	TGTGCCTGGAGAGCGGGGGCAACTGGGGCCAACGTCCTGACTTTC
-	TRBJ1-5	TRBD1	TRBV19	CASSILTGGRNQPQHF	TGTGCCAGTAGTATCCTGACAGGGGGCCGCAATCAGCCCCAGCATTTT
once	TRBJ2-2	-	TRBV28	CASSLGRGISTGELFF	TGTGCCAGCAGTTTAGGCAGGGGAATATCCACCGGGGAGCTGTTTTTT
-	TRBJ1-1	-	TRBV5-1	CASSLTGLNTEAFF	TGCGCCAGCAGCTTAACGGGCCTCAACACTGAAGCTTTCTTT
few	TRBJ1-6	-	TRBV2	CASSEGRRNSPLHF	TGTGCCAGCAGTGAGGGCAGGAGGAATTCACCCCTCCACTTT
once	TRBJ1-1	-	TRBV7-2	CASSLSGSPLNTEAFF	TGTGCCAGCAGCTTATCTGGCAGTCCTCTGAACACTGAAGCTTTCTTT
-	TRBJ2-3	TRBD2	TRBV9	CASSSPTSGGYTDTQYF	TGTGCCAGCAGCTCGCCGACTAGCGGGGGATACACAGATACGCAGTATTTT
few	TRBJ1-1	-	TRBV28	CASSPPGVNTEAFF	TGTGCCAGCAGTCCACCAGGGGTGAACACTGAAGCTTTCTTT
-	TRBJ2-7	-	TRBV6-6	CASTQWGEQYF	TGTGCCAGCACCCAGTGGGGCGAGCAGTACTTC
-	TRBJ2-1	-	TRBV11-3	CASSLGGAYSYNEQFF	TGTGCCAGCAGCTTGGGTGGGGCATACTCCTACAATGAGCAGTTCTTC
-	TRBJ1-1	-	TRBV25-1	CASSGLNTEAFF	TGTGCCAGTTCGGGCCTAAACACTGAAGCTTTCTTT
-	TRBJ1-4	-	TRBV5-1	CASKQLLDEKLFF	TGCGCCAGCAAGCAGCTGTTGGATGAAAAACTGTTTTTT
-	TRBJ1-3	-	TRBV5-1	CASSLGPSDSGNTIYF	TGCGCCAGCAGCTTGGGTCCGTCCGACTCTGGAAACACCATATATTTT